This entry lists 17 T cell receptor beta chains sequenced from one sample in a study of cytomegalovirus exposure and HLA in healthy donors. Use of 60 Vbeta and 13 Jbeta primers characterized the PCR. Some clones are missing from TCRdb's copy, which holds only in-frame ones; the method was immunoSEQ multiplex PCR. Of some 100,000 clones in the sample, 65% to 80% were seen once. The sequencing input was PBMCs. These receptors came from a woman aged 45-60 years in good health and CMV-seropositive.

V usage is TRBV27 and J usage is TRBJ1-1, with unresolved D. The CDR3 consists of 12 residues. CDR1 is MNHEY and CDR2 is SMNVEV in the germline V gene (reference sequence). Between the trimmed V and J ends, which lost 6 bases and 7 bases, there was a span of 12 bases. The CDR3 DNA reads TGTGCCAGCAGATCGAAGGAGATTGAAGCTTTCTTT. Protein sequence: CASRSKEIEAFF.

This chain uses TRBV18 with TRBJ2-3, with D tentatively TRBD2 (6 bases). Germline loops: CDR1 KGHSH, CDR2 LQKENI. Trimming took off 3 bases at V and 2 bases at J, with 6 bases between the two ends. The CDR3 sequence is 13 residues long. The CDR3 nucleotides read TGTGCCAGCTCACCGGACTACACAGATACGCAGTATTTT. Its protein product is CASSPDYTDTQYF.

This clone was counted once. The chain carries TRBV5-1 and TRBJ2-5; D is perhaps TRBD1 (5 bases). V gave up 2 bases and J gave up 9 bases, with 8 bases separating them. Germline CDR1 SGHRS, CDR2 YFSETQ. The CDR3 runs 11 residues. CDR3 protein: CASSFEGAQYF. The CDR3 nucleotides read TGCGCCAGCAGCTTTGAAGGGGCCCAGTACTTC.

V and J are TRBV29-1 and TRBJ2-3, with D possibly being TRBD1 (7 bases). In germline, CDR1 is SQVTM, CDR2 ANQGSEA. This CDR3 is 13 amino acids long. Trimming stripped 6 bases from V and 5 bases from J, with 15 bases between. The CDR3 loop is CSVGGGDLDTQYF. The CDR3 nucleotides read TGCAGCGTCGGAGGGGGCGACTTAGATACGCAGTATTTT.

This clone was detected a few times. A junction boundary mismatches the germline segment, possibly from a read error. V is TRBV7-7 and J is TRBJ1-1; D call uncertain. CDR3 length: 15 residues. Germline assignment: CDR1 SSHAT and CDR2 FNYEAQ (reference sequence). The CDR3 here is CASSELAGLATEAFF. The CDR3 DNA sequence: TGTGCTAGCAGCGAATTAGCGGGATTGGCCACTGAAGCTTTCTTT. Complete variable domain (other parts from reference TRBV7-7 and TRBJ1-1): GAGVSQSPRYKVTKRGQDVTLRCDPISSHATLYWYQQALGQGPEFLTYFNYEAQPDKSGLPSDRFSAERPEGSISTLTIQRTEQRDSAMYRCASSELAGLATEAFFGQGTRLTVV.

The rearrangement uses TRBV4-1 and TRBJ2-5, with 8 bases aligning to TRBD2. The V gene end was trimmed by 0 bases and the J gene end by 2 bases; junction bases not matched to a gene: 5. Per the germline V gene, CDR1 is MGHRA and CDR2 is YSYEKL. The CDR3 runs to 16 residues. As DNA, the CDR3 is TGCGCCAGCAGCCAAGATGGGGCGGGGGGACAAGAGACCCAGTACTTC. Its translation is CASSQDGAGGQETQYF.

V gene TRBV10-2 combines with J gene TRBJ1-5; D is undetermined. This CDR3 is 15 amino acids long. Trimming removed 0 bases at V and 3 bases at J, with 9 bases between. Per the germline V gene, CDR1 is WSHSY and CDR2 is SAAADI. This CDR3 is CASSESNGFNQPQHF. The CDR3 DNA is TGCGCCAGCAGTGAGTCGAACGGTTTCAATCAGCCCCAGCATTTT.

This clone was seen ten or more times. The chain's CDR3 is CASRKGGESYTEAFF. The CDR3, as DNA: TGCGCCAGCAGGAAAGGGGGCGAATCTTACACTGAAGCTTTCTTT. The rearrangement links TRBV5-1 to TRBJ1-1; 7 bases line up with TRBD1. Germline CDR1 reads SGHRS; CDR2 reads YFSETQ. This CDR3 has 15 amino acids. The V segment lost 5 bases and the J segment 3 bases; nucleotides outside the gene matches: 10.

The genes are TRBV14 and TRBJ1-1; 12 bases line up with TRBD1. Germline V gene sequence: CDR1 SGHDN, CDR2 FVKESK. Trimming cost V 4 bases and J 10 bases; bases outside gene matches: 13. The CDR3 extends over 16 amino acids. The CDR3 loop reads CASSPSPGTGGPGAFF. The DNA of the CDR3 is TGTGCCAGCAGCCCATCACCCGGGACAGGGGGCCCGGGAGCTTTCTTT.

The CDR3 here is CASSEVGGHPSYEQYF. The CDR3 DNA follows: TGTGCCAGCAGTGAAGTAGGCGGGCACCCATCCTACGAGCAGTACTTC. J is TRBJ2-7 and V is TRBV6-1, with D perhaps matching TRBD2 (5 bases). The CDR3 loop spans 16 amino acids. V shed 1 base and J shed 1 base, with 14 bases lying between them. Looked up from germline, CDR1 is MNHNS and CDR2 is SASEGT.

The genes are TRBV5-5 and TRBJ2-4; tentatively, D is TRBD1 (5 bases). Trimming took 4 bases from V and 2 from J, leaving 10 bases between them. CDR1 and CDR2 from the germline V gene are SGHKS and YYEKEE (reference sequence). The CDR3 extends over 14 amino acids. CDR3 loop: CASSPTGPKNIQYF. The CDR3 DNA reads as TGTGCCAGCAGCCCTACAGGACCCAAAAACATTCAGTACTTC.

This chain uses TRBV5-6 with TRBJ2-7; D ambiguous. CDR1 is SGHDT and CDR2 is YYEEEE in the germline V gene. The CDR3 totals 13 residues. The V end lost 1 base, the J end lost 3 bases, and 8 bases lay between the germline ends. CDR3 DNA sequence: TGTGCCAGCAGCTTGAACAAGTACTACGAGCAGTACTTC. As protein: CASSLNKYYEQYF.

The V gene is TRBV5-1, the J gene TRBJ1-4, with unresolved D. Deletions cut 2 bases from V and 3 bases from J, with 14 bases between. This CDR3 has 16 residues. Germline CDR1 is SGHRS and CDR2 is YFSETQ. CDR3 protein: CASSFQFRRANEKLFF. For the CDR3, the DNA is TGCGCCAGCAGCTTTCAGTTCCGGCGGGCTAATGAAAAACTGTTTTTT.

J is TRBJ2-7 and V is TRBV6-5; D unclear. The V end was cut by 6 bases, the J end by 2 bases, with 14 bases between. Germline V lookup: CDR1 MNHEY, CDR2 SVGAGI. The CDR3 has 14 residues. The CDR3 spells CASSRTETTYEQYF. The CDR3 bases are TGTGCCAGCAGCCGAACAGAGACGACCTACGAGCAGTACTTC.

The V gene is TRBV5-1, the J gene TRBJ1-2; 9 positions match TRBD1. The J segment lost 4 bases and the V segment lost 1 base, leaving 5 bases of the junction unmatched. The CDR3 totals 15 residues. Germline assignment: CDR1 SGHRS and CDR2 YFSETQ. The CDR3 coding sequence is TGCGCCAGCAGCTTGTCCCAGACAGGGGGCTATGGCTACACCTTC. Translated: CASSLSQTGGYGYTF. The complete variable domain, with remaining parts taken from reference TRBV5-1 and TRBJ1-2, reads KAGVTQTPRYLIKTRGQQVTLSCSPISGHRSVSWYQQTPGQGLQFLFEYFSETQRNKGNFPGRFSGRQFSNSRSEMNVSTLELGDSALYLCASSLSQTGGYGYTFGSGTRLTVV.

CDR3 coding DNA: TGTGCCAGCAGCACCCGGACAGACTTCACAGATACGCAGTATTTT. Its translation: CASSTRTDFTDTQYF. The chain employs TRBV9 and TRBJ2-3, with a weak D call TRBD1 (6 bases). The V gene lost 4 bases and the J gene lost 2 bases, with 14 bases spanning the gap. The germline V gene has CDR1 SGDLS and CDR2 YYNGEE. The length of the CDR3 is 15 residues.

The V call is TRBV7-6, the J call TRBJ2-7, with TRBD1 identical over 7 bases. Germline V lookup: CDR1 SGHVS, CDR2 FNYEAQ. The CDR3 consists of 14 residues. V lost 5 bases to trimming and J lost 3 bases; unmatched junction nucleotides: 7. The CDR3 DNA reads as TGTGCCAGCAGCCCGAGGGACAGTCGCTACGAGCAGTACTTC. Translated: CASSPRDSRYEQYF.